Listed below are T cell receptor beta chains from one sample, sequenced in a study of response to subunit inactivated influenza vaccine. TCRdb fed the RT-PCR reads into MiXCR, producing one record per CDR3 protein. The top ten hold 6.5% to 8.5% of the sample, which has 650,000 to 850,000 distinct CDR3 sequences, 14% seen once. Source: PBMCs from blood, taken around 14 days before vaccination. These receptors all come from a man aged 50 to 60 who received an inactivated influenza vaccine. Each CDR3 is given with its conserved first and last residue. A D gene is named only where the DNA matches it firmly. Clone size appears in some rows only: once, few, many, or a class for an expanded clone.

size	V	J	D	DNA	CDR3
NA	TRBV5-6	TRBJ2-1	TRBD1	TGTGCCAGCAGCTTGGTGGGGACAGGACTAATCCCCAATGAGCAGTTCTTC	CASSLVGTGLIPNEQFF
NA	TRBV5-1	TRBJ2-3	TRBD1	TGCGCCAGCAGCAGACAGGGAAGGCGCACAGATACGCAGTATTTT	CASSRQGRRTDTQYF
many	TRBV6-2/TRBV6-3	TRBJ1-1	NA	TGTGCCAGCAGTTACGGCATCATGACCTCTGAAGCTTTCTTT	CASSYGIMTSEAFF
few	TRBV5-1	TRBJ2-6	TRBD1	TGCGCCAGCAGCCCCAGACAGACAGGGCGATTCTCTGGGGCCAACGTCCTGACTTTC	CASSPRQTGRFSGANVLTF
NA	TRBV5-6	TRBJ2-1	NA	TGTGCCAGCAGCTTGGGACCGGGAGCCCACAATGAGCAGTTCTTC	CASSLGPGAHNEQFF
few	TRBV12-3/TRBV12-4	TRBJ2-7	TRBD2	TGTGCCAGCAGTCGGGACGGGGGGACCGTAATATACGAGCAGTACTTC	CASSRDGGTVIYEQYF
NA	TRBV15	TRBJ2-5	TRBD1	TGTGCCACCAGCAGAGATCAAGCCGGGACAGGAGGAGGGACCCAGTACTTC	CATSRDQAGTGGGTQYF
NA	TRBV6-1	TRBJ1-2	NA	TGTGCCAGCAGGGGGGCGGGAGGGAGTCTTAACTATGGCTACACCTTC	CASRGAGGSLNYGYTF
many	TRBV12-3/TRBV12-4	TRBJ1-2	NA	TGTGCCAGCAGCCAGAGTCCCGGGATTATGTATGGCTACACCTTC	CASSQSPGIMYGYTF
NA	TRBV4-2	TRBJ2-2	NA	TGTGCCAGCAGCCAAGATCGTATGGGCGGGGAGCTGTTTTTT	CASSQDRMGGELFF
few	TRBV20-1	TRBJ2-7	NA	TGCAGTGCTAGAGATCGGCGGACAACTACCTACGAGCAGTACTTC	CSARDRRTTTYEQYF
few	TRBV29-1	TRBJ2-7	TRBD1	TGCAGCGTTGAAGAACGGGGACAGGGGGCATACGAGCAGTACTTC	CSVEERGQGAYEQYF
few	TRBV20-1	TRBJ2-5	TRBD1	TGCAGTGCTAGCTACAGGGGGCGCAGGGAGACCCAGTACTTC	CSASYRGRRETQYF
few	TRBV5-1	TRBJ2-7	TRBD2	TGCGCCAGCAGCTTGGCGCCTAGCGGGAGTAGCGAGCAGTACTTC	CASSLAPSGSSEQYF
NA	TRBV11-2	TRBJ2-7	NA	TGTGCCAGCAGCTCGACAGGCTCTGAGCAGTACTTC	CASSSTGSEQYF
NA	TRBV7-9	TRBJ2-2	NA	TGTGCCAGCAGCTCCAGGGGTTCCGGGGAGCTGTTTTTT	CASSSRGSGELFF
few	TRBV5-1	TRBJ1-1	TRBD1	TGCGCCAGCAGCGCGGGACAGGGGTTAGTAGCTTTCTTT	CASSAGQGLVAFF
NA	TRBV18	TRBJ2-3	TRBD2	TGTGCCAGCTCACACACTAGCGAGCCTGGCACAGATACGCAGTATTTT	CASSHTSEPGTDTQYF
many	TRBV5-1	TRBJ2-2	NA	TGCGCCAGCAGCCTCGACAGGCCCACCGGGGAGCTGTTTTTT	CASSLDRPTGELFF
NA	TRBV5-1	TRBJ2-1	NA	TGCGCCAGCAGCTCTGCGCGAGGACCTCCGAATCCTTACAATGAGCAGTTCTTC	CASSSARGPPNPYNEQFF
few	TRBV12-3/TRBV12-4	TRBJ2-2	NA	TGTGCCAGCAGTTTTGGTTCTATCACCGGGGAGCTGTTTTTT	CASSFGSITGELFF
NA	TRBV4-3	TRBJ2-3	NA	TGCGCCAGCAGCCAAGGTTTAAGGGCCTTCACAGATACGCAGTATTTT	CASSQGLRAFTDTQYF
NA	TRBV7-6	TRBJ2-7	TRBD1	TGTGCCAGCAGCTCTGTATCAGGGACAGCGTTCTCCTACGAGCAGTACTTC	CASSSVSGTAFSYEQYF
NA	TRBV27	TRBJ1-2	NA	TGTGCCAGCGGGGAGGGGGGCGGCTATGGCTACACCTTC	CASGEGGGYGYTF
few	TRBV4-3	TRBJ2-7	NA	TGCGCCAGCAGCCAAGATACACTTCCAATCTACGAGCAGTACTTC	CASSQDTLPIYEQYF
few	TRBV19	TRBJ2-7	TRBD1	TGTGCCACGTCAGAGCGGGGACAGGGAGTATTTTACGAGCAGTACTTC	CATSERGQGVFYEQYF
NA	TRBV2	TRBJ2-3	TRBD2	TGTGCCAGCAGCTACCCTCTAGCGGGGGGCCTCACAGATACGCAGTATTTT	CASSYPLAGGLTDTQYF
many	TRBV11-1	TRBJ2-2	TRBD2	TGTGCCAGCATCCTGCAACCGGGACTAGCGGAAGCGAACACCGGGGAGCTGTTTTTT	CASILQPGLAEANTGELFF
NA	TRBV18	TRBJ2-2	NA	TGTGCCAGCTCACCTCGTGCGTTTGAGGTTGTGGCCGGGGAGCTGTTTTTT	CASSPRAFEVVAGELFF
few	TRBV12-3/TRBV12-4	TRBJ2-1	NA	TGTGCCAGCAGTTTGTACGGGACGACAACCTACAATGAGCAGTTCTTC	CASSLYGTTTYNEQFF
NA	TRBV28	TRBJ2-2	NA	TGTGCCAGCATTGCTACGAACACCGGGGAGCTGTTTTTT	CASIATNTGELFF
many	TRBV12-3/TRBV12-4	TRBJ2-6	TRBD2	TGTGCCAGCAGTTTGGGGGGAGGGAGCTCTGGGGCCAACGTCCTGACTTTC	CASSLGGGSSGANVLTF
NA	TRBV29-1	TRBJ2-7	TRBD1	TGCAGCGTTGAGGGACAGGGGGACGGCTACGAGCAGTACTTC	CSVEGQGDGYEQYF
NA	TRBV29-1	TRBJ2-6	NA	TGCAGCGTTGGGGACCAGGGCCCCTCTGGGGCCAACGTCCTGACTTTC	CSVGDQGPSGANVLTF
few	TRBV12-3/TRBV12-4	TRBJ1-5	TRBD1	TGTGCCAGCAGTTCGGAGCCCTCCGGGACAGGGGAACTTAATAGCAATCAGCCCCAGCATTTT	CASSSEPSGTGELNSNQPQHF
few	TRBV29-1	TRBJ2-5	TRBD1	TGCAGCGTGACGGACAGGGGCGCGGAGACCCAGTACTTC	CSVTDRGAETQYF
many	TRBV7-9	TRBJ1-1	TRBD1	TGTGCCAGCAGCCGGAACAGGGGAACTGAAGCTTTCTTT	CASSRNRGTEAFF
many	TRBV12-3/TRBV12-4	TRBJ2-1	NA	TGTGCCAGCAGTTGGTCTGGCGGGGGCTCCAGGCAGTTCTTC	CASSWSGGGSRQFF
NA	TRBV12-3/TRBV12-4	TRBJ2-7	NA	TGTGCCAGCAGTTTAGACCCTGGACACTCCTACGAGCAGTACTTC	CASSLDPGHSYEQYF
NA	TRBV20-1	TRBJ2-1	TRBD2	TGCAGTGCTAGAAGGCGGGAGGGCCCTAACAATGAGCAGTTCTTC	CSARRREGPNNEQFF
NA	TRBV6-1	TRBJ2-2	NA	TGTGCCAGCAGCCCTGACAGGATAAACACCGGGGAGCTGTCTTTT	CASSPDRINTGELSF
NA	TRBV11-2	TRBJ2-5	NA	TGTGCCAGCAGCTTAGTACCATTCGGGGAGACCCAGTACTTC	CASSLVPFGETQYF
NA	TRBV6-2/TRBV6-3	TRBJ2-7	TRBD1	TGTGCCAGCAGTTTACAGGGGCGACACGAGCAGTACTTC	CASSLQGRHEQYF
many	TRBV7-2	TRBJ2-7	NA	TGTGCCAGCAGCTTAGAGGGGACCCGCACCTACGAGCAGTACTTC	CASSLEGTRTYEQYF
few	TRBV4-2	TRBJ1-1	NA	TGTGCCAGCAGCCAAGATATCAACATCAACACTGAAGCTTTCTTT	CASSQDININTEAFF
few	TRBV7-9	TRBJ1-6	NA	TGTGCCAGCAGCTCTAGCGCGGCAAACGGGTCACCCCTCCACTTT	CASSSSAANGSPLHF
few	TRBV18	TRBJ1-1	NA	TGTGCCAGCTCACCGAAACAGCGGAACACTGAAGCTTTCTTT	CASSPKQRNTEAFF
NA	TRBV10-2	TRBJ2-7	NA	TGCGCCAGCAGTGTTAGGGGCCCGTGGGGCGAGCAGTACTTC	CASSVRGPWGEQYF
few	TRBV11-2	TRBJ2-1	TRBD1	TGTGCCAGCAGCCCACCGAGGACAGGGGGTTTTAATGAGCAGTTCTTC	CASSPPRTGGFNEQFF
few	TRBV7-2	TRBJ2-1	NA	TGTGCCAGCAGCTTAGAAGGGCTAGTACGTGAGCAGTTCTTC	CASSLEGLVREQFF
NA	TRBV10-3	TRBJ1-2	NA	TGTGCCATCAGTGAGTCGCAATTAGCTAACTATGGCTACACCTTC	CAISESQLANYGYTF
many	TRBV7-9	TRBJ2-3	NA	TGTGCCAGCAGCTCTACCACAGATACGCAGTATTTT	CASSSTTDTQYF
few	TRBV12-3/TRBV12-4	TRBJ2-5	NA	TGTGCCAGCAGTTTTAGGACCCCAGGAGACGAGACCCAGTACTTC	CASSFRTPGDETQYF